Presented here are 20 T cell receptor beta chains from one specimen sequenced in a study of shared clonotypes between healthy human individuals. The protocol was immunoSEQ multiplex PCR, while the TCRdb copy is restricted to in-frame clones and leaves out a portion. The repertoire holds 2 million to 2.5 million clones, more than 85% seen once, with 0.3% to 0.4% in the top ten. The specimen was naive CD4+ T cells from PBMCs. Noted subset: CD45RA+ positively selected. These receptors were collected from a man aged 18 to 29 in good health. Some clones in this sample may be carry-over from other donors' samples.

The chain joins TRBV29-1 to TRBJ2-7; possible D gene TRBD1, 6 bases. This CDR3 has 12 amino acids. Between the trimmed V and J ends, which lost 6 bases and 1 base, there was a span of 10 bases. Germline loops: CDR1 SQVTM, CDR2 ANQGSEA. The CDR3 DNA reads as TGCAGCGTCGGGGACAATTCCTACGAGCAGTACTTC. Encoded protein: CSVGDNSYEQYF.

J is TRBJ2-5 and V is TRBV30; TRBD2 agrees at 9 bases. V gave up 1 base and J gave up 2 bases; unmatched junction bases: 8. The CDR3 has 16 residues. Germline loops: CDR1 GTSNPN, CDR2 SVGIG (reference sequence). This CDR3 is CAWSAASSGTQETQYF. CDR3 bases: TGTGCCTGGAGTGCGGCGTCTAGCGGGACACAAGAGACCCAGTACTTC.

This chain links TRBV10-3 with TRBJ2-5; the match to TRBD2 covers 14 bases. V trimming: 10 bases; J trimming: 4 bases; junction bases outside the gene matches: 20. The CDR3 is 19 amino acids. CDR1 ENHRY and CDR2 SYGVKD come from the germline V gene. The CDR3 spells CATTRGLAGATGIRETQYF. The DNA of the CDR3 is TGTGCCACCACCCGGGGACTAGCGGGAGCCACTGGAATACGAGAGACCCAGTACTTC.

The rearrangement links TRBV19 to TRBJ1-3; D uncertain. Germline V CDR1 and CDR2: LNHDA, SQIVND (reference sequence). V lost 9 bases to trimming and J lost 10 bases, with 16 bases between them. The CDR3 runs 12 residues. CDR3 amino acids: CASSRLEGTIYF. Written as DNA, the CDR3 is TGTGCCAGCTCACGACTGGAGGGTACCATATATTTT.

The gene calls are TRBV6-1 and TRBJ2-7; 12 positions agree with TRBD2. The ends lost 4 bases at V and 5 bases at J; junction bases unmatched: 9. Looked up from germline, CDR1 is MNHNS and CDR2 is SASEGT. This CDR3 has 16 residues. CDR3 nucleotides: TGTGCCAGCAGTGTACGTTTGACTAGCGGGAGTAACGAGCAGTACTTC. It translates to CASSVRLTSGSNEQYF.

V and J are TRBV2 and TRBJ2-3; 8 bases fit TRBD1. Germline V gene lookup returns CDR1 SNHLY and CDR2 FYNNEI. Trimming removed 7 bases from V and 6 bases from J; junction bases left unmatched: 15. The CDR3 loop spans 16 amino acids. Here the CDR3 DNA reads TGTGCCAGCACCGGCAGGGGGCATACAATTGTCGATACGCAGTATTTT. Protein: CASTGRGHTIVDTQYF.

This chain connects TRBV27 to TRBJ2-7, with D possibly matching TRBD1 (5 bases). CDR1 MNHEY and CDR2 SMNVEV come from the germline V gene (reference sequence). The CDR3 extends over 13 amino acids. The V and J ends lost 4 bases and 4 bases respectively, with 11 bases between them. Here the CDR3 reads CASSYGAGYEQYF. In DNA form, the CDR3 reads TGTGCCAGCAGTTATGGGGCTGGGTACGAGCAGTACTTC.

This clone was recorded a few times. The rearrangement uses TRBV18 and TRBJ1-1; D might be TRBD1 (5 bases). CDR3 length: 14 amino acids. Germline V CDR1 and CDR2: KGHSH, LQKENI. The V gene lost 3 bases and the J gene lost 3 bases, with 11 bases spanning the gap. The chain's CDR3 is CASSPGESDTEAFF. The CDR3 DNA follows: TGTGCCAGCTCACCGGGGGAATCGGACACTGAAGCTTTCTTT.

Only a few counts were recorded for this clone. The chain recombines TRBV30 with TRBJ1-2; D remains unclear. The germline CDR1 and CDR2 sequences are GTSNPN and SVGIG (reference sequence). The CDR3 runs 14 residues. The V end lost 3 bases, the J end lost 6 bases, and 17 bases lay between the germline ends. The DNA of the CDR3 is TGTGCCTGGAGGTACGGACTCGATAGGAATGGCTACACCTTC. It yields the protein CAWRYGLDRNGYTF.

The chain recombines TRBV19 with TRBJ1-2; possibly TRBD1 for D (5 bases). The CDR3 extends over 14 amino acids. Trimming cost V 6 bases and J 2 bases, with 13 bases left between them. From germline, CDR1 is LNHDA and CDR2 SQIVND (reference sequence). In nucleotides, the CDR3 is TGTGCCAGTAGCCCCCAGGGAGGGAACTATGGCTACACCTTC. Protein: CASSPQGGNYGYTF.

The genes are TRBV5-1 and TRBJ2-5; D is perhaps TRBD2 (6 bases). V was cut by 7 bases and J by 6 bases, with 19 bases left in between. Per the germline V gene, CDR1 is SGHRS and CDR2 is YFSETQ. CDR3 length equals 14 residues. DNA of the CDR3: TGCGCCAGCGCTCAGTGGAGCGGACTACAGACCCAGTACTTC. The encoded protein is CASAQWSGLQTQYF. Together with reference TRBV5-1 and TRBJ2-5, the CDR3 gives the full variable domain: KAGVTQTPRYLIKTRGQQVTLSCSPISGHRSVSWYQQTPGQGLQFLFEYFSETQRNKGNFPGRFSGRQFSNSRSEMNVSTLELGDSALYLCASAQWSGLQTQYFGPGTRLLVL.

This clone was counted once. The chain has TRBV2 and TRBJ2-2; no clear D gene. The CDR3 has 14 amino acids. V was clipped by 4 bases and J by 1 base, with 7 bases between them. Germline CDR1 reads SNHLY; CDR2 reads FYNNEI. This CDR3 is CASSGYRNTGELFF. CDR3 bases: TGTGCCAGCAGTGGTTACAGGAACACCGGGGAGCTGTTTTTT. The entire variable domain, with the rest obtained from reference TRBV2 and TRBJ2-2, is as follows: EPEVTQTPSHQVTQMGQEVILRCVPISNHLYFYWYRQILGQKVEFLVSFYNNEISEKSEIFDDQFSVERPDGSNFTLKIRSTKLEDSAMYFCASSGYRNTGELFFGEGSRLTVL.

Written as DNA, the CDR3 is TGTGCCAGCAGTTTGCAGGGGTTAGCCACTAATGAAAAACTGTTTTTT. Amino acid sequence: CASSLQGLATNEKLFF. V usage is TRBV6-5 and J usage is TRBJ1-4; possible D gene TRBD1, 6 bases. The germline V gene has CDR1 MNHEY and CDR2 SVGAGI. Trimming took off 4 bases at V and 2 bases at J, with 14 bases between the two ends. This CDR3 has 16 amino acids.

The rearrangement joins TRBV4-2 to TRBJ2-2, with 7 positions matching TRBD1. V shed 2 bases and J 3 bases; nucleotides not matched to a gene: 6. Germline CDR1 and CDR2: LGHNA and YNFKEQ. The CDR3 runs 16 residues. CDR3 sequence reads: CASSQPDRSDTGELFF. The CDR3 bases are TGTGCCAGCAGCCAACCGGACAGGTCGGACACCGGGGAGCTGTTTTTT.

The chain couples TRBV7-3 to TRBJ2-2; a possible D gene is TRBD1 (6 bases). Germline assignment: CDR1 SGHTA and CDR2 FQGTGA. V gave up 2 bases and J gave up 1 base, with 14 bases separating them. The length of the CDR3 is 17 residues. This chain's CDR3 is CASSLFSVGQNTGELFF. For the CDR3, the DNA is TGTGCCAGCAGCTTATTCTCTGTGGGACAGAACACCGGGGAGCTGTTTTTT.

V is TRBV5-1 and J is TRBJ1-3; 7 bases align to TRBD1. J was trimmed by 4 bases and V by 4 bases; bases with no gene match: 8. This CDR3 contains 15 residues. CDR1 and CDR2 from the germline V gene are SGHRS and YFSETQ. The CDR3 is CASSRSQGSGNTIYF. For the CDR3, the DNA is TGCGCCAGCAGCCGATCACAGGGGTCAGGAAACACCATATATTTT.

The chain recombines TRBV5-4 with TRBJ2-7; D might be TRBD2 (5 bases). V was pared by 8 bases and J by 5 bases, with 17 bases between. Germline V CDR1 and CDR2: SGHNT, YYREEE (reference sequence). The CDR3 extends over 13 amino acids. This CDR3 reads CASTRPDGNEQYF. CDR3 DNA: TGTGCCAGTACTAGACCCGACGGGAACGAGCAGTACTTC.

The genes are TRBV6-5 and TRBJ2-3; TRBD2 is a possible D gene (6 bases). V was cut by 8 bases and J by 2 bases, with 17 bases left in between. The germline gives CDR1 MNHEY, CDR2 SVGAGI. This CDR3 contains 15 residues. Written as DNA, the CDR3 is TGTGCCAGCGGATTACCCGGGACTTTCACAGATACGCAGTATTTT. Translation gives CASGLPGTFTDTQYF.

The rearrangement uses TRBV19 and TRBJ2-5; TRBD2 aligns across 8 bases. This CDR3 is 16 amino acids long. Germline trimming cut 3 bases from V and 4 bases from J; bases unmatched to any gene: 10. Germline values: CDR1 LNHDA, CDR2 SQIVND (reference sequence). The CDR3 nucleotides read TGTGCCAGTAGTATCGTTCCCGGGAGGGCGGTAGAGACCCAGTACTTC. Protein product: CASSIVPGRAVETQYF.

The V and J genes are TRBV4-1 and TRBJ2-2; D is ambiguous. The CDR3 is 15 amino acids. CDR1 is MGHRA and CDR2 is YSYEKL in the germline V gene. With 0 bases removed from V and 2 bases from J, the gap between germline ends came to 7 bases. As DNA, the CDR3 is TGCGCCAGCAGCCAAGATCGACAAAACACCGGGGAGCTGTTTTTT. Residues: CASSQDRQNTGELFF.